This T cell receptor (beta chain) was retrieved from a study of T cells expressing NK-cell markers. One entry per CDR3 protein, without DNA, is what TCRdb gives after re-calling the 5' RACE reads. The sample holds 350,000 to 500,000 distinct CDR3 sequences. This TCR was sampled from a woman aged 18 to 69 in good health. Sequencing was done on a sample of blood T cells: a sorted CD56 or NKG2C T cell subset, CD4+ or CD8+ T cells, or bulk PBMC T cells (not recorded which).

The CDR3 spells CASSQGDQETQYF. This chain uses TRBV4-3 with TRBJ2-5. The CDR3 has 13 amino acids. Germline lookup yields CDR1 LGHNA and CDR2 YSLEER.